The 26 T cell receptor beta chains reported below all come from one sample, sequenced in a study of cytotoxic CD8 clonotypes in ibrutinib-treated CLL. Profiling relied on immunoSEQ multiplex PCR, and the TCRdb table lists in-frame clones only, not all of them. The sample carries roughly 220,000 clones, around 70% recorded once. Sequences were derived from PBMCs, sampled after 12 months of ibrutinib treatment. Every receptor here comes from a human donor with chronic lymphocytic leukemia.

The rearrangement uses TRBV7-3 and TRBJ1-5; D perhaps matches TRBD1 (6 bases). Trimming stripped 5 bases from V and 2 bases from J, with 19 bases between. The CDR3 has 17 amino acids. CDR1 is SGHTA and CDR2 is FQGTGA in the germline V gene. For the CDR3, the DNA is TGTGCCAGCAGCCCCCACAGGGAAGCGGAGTGCAATCAGCCCCAGCATTTT. Its translation is CASSPHREAECNQPQHF.

The gene calls are TRBV6-1 and TRBJ1-6; the match to TRBD1 covers 7 bases. The CDR3 runs 16 residues. The J segment lost 5 bases and the V segment lost 4 bases, leaving 8 bases of the junction unmatched. Germline-derived CDR1 and CDR2 are MNHNS and SASEGT. The CDR3 protein is CASSGGTVGDNSPLHF. DNA for the CDR3: TGTGCCAGCAGTGGAGGGACAGTGGGTGATAATTCACCCCTCCACTTT.

This clone has only one observation. The DNA for the CDR3 is TGCAGCGCACGGGAGGGCCGAGAGACCCAGTACTTC. It is translated as CSAREGRETQYF. V is TRBV29-1 and J is TRBJ2-5, with 8 bases that match TRBD2. The V segment lost 7 bases and the J segment 4 bases; nucleotides outside the gene matches: 5. The CDR3 covers 12 residues. CDR1 and CDR2 from the germline V gene are SQVTM and ANQGSEA.

V usage is TRBV7-9 and J usage is TRBJ2-7; a weak D match, TRBD1 (6 bases). Trimming stripped 4 bases from V and 0 bases from J, with 7 bases between. The germline V gene has CDR1 SEHNR and CDR2 FQNEAQ (reference sequence). The CDR3 runs to 13 residues. For the CDR3, the DNA is TGTGCCAGCAGCTCGGACAGCTCCTACGAGCAGTACTTC. Translation gives CASSSDSSYEQYF.

This clone showed up just a few times. J is TRBJ1-1 and V is TRBV7-8; 7 bases fit TRBD1. Germline V lookup: CDR1 SGHVS, CDR2 FQNEAQ. The junction had 7 bases not matched to a gene; V was cut back by 5 bases and J by 1 base. This CDR3 contains 15 residues. CDR3 coding DNA: TGTGCCAGCAGCCCCGAAGGGGGCGCGAACACTGAAGCTTTCTTT. Residues: CASSPEGGANTEAFF.

This chain joins TRBV27 and TRBJ2-6; TRBD1 matches 7 bases. V gave up 2 bases and J gave up 0 bases; unmatched junction bases: 4. Germline V gives CDR1 MNHEY, CDR2 SMNVEV (reference sequence). The CDR3 sequence is 17 residues long. CDR3 DNA sequence: TGTGCCAGCAGTTTAACAGGGGTGGGCTCTGGGGCCAACGTCCTGACTTTC. Translating gives CASSLTGVGSGANVLTF.

CDR3 residues: CASSIGGSSGFYEQYF. CDR3 DNA: TGTGCCAGTAGTATAGGTGGGTCTAGCGGATTTTACGAGCAGTACTTC. The rearrangement joins TRBV19 to TRBJ2-7; TRBD2 matches at 7 bases. Germline-derived CDR1 and CDR2 are LNHDA and SQIVND (reference sequence). This CDR3 comprises 16 residues. J gave up 4 bases and V 1 base, and 10 bases lay outside the gene matches.

This clone showed up just a few times. The V call is TRBV29-1, the J call TRBJ2-1; 9 bases are a match to TRBD1. The ends lost 7 bases at V and 8 bases at J; junction bases unmatched: 18. CDR1 SQVTM and CDR2 ANQGSEA come from the germline V gene. The CDR3 has 16 residues. The chain's CDR3 is CSARVSRDRVAYEQFF. CDR3 DNA: TGCAGCGCCCGAGTTTCCCGGGACAGGGTTGCGTATGAGCAGTTCTTC.

J is TRBJ1-1 and V is TRBV9; weak D call: TRBD1 (5 bases). Per the germline V gene, CDR1 is SGDLS and CDR2 is YYNGEE. The V gene lost 0 bases and the J gene lost 0 bases, with 9 bases spanning the gap. The CDR3 contains 15 residues. CDR3 nucleotides: TGTGCCAGCAGCGTAGACGTGACAGTGAACACTGAAGCTTTCTTT. Protein product: CASSVDVTVNTEAFF.

The chain recombines TRBV2 with TRBJ2-7, with a possible D match to TRBD2 (7 bases). This CDR3 is built from 15 residues. The germline V and J ends were trimmed by 4 bases and 5 bases, with 18 bases remaining between them. Germline V gene sequence: CDR1 SNHLY, CDR2 FYNNEI. Here the CDR3 DNA reads TGTGCCAGCAGTGGAAGGGGGAGGGCCCCGGACGAGCAGTACTTC. Translated: CASSGRGRAPDEQYF.

The rearrangement uses TRBV2 and TRBJ2-7, with 7 bases fitting TRBD1. The CDR3 has 14 residues. V shed 7 bases, J shed 0 bases, and the junction held 6 bases outside the gene matches. Germline V CDR1 and CDR2: SNHLY, FYNNEI. The CDR3 is CASKKTGTSYEQYF. As DNA, the CDR3 is TGTGCCAGCAAGAAGACAGGGACCTCCTACGAGCAGTACTTC. The whole variable domain, remainder taken from reference TRBV2 and TRBJ2-7, is EPEVTQTPSHQVTQMGQEVILRCVPISNHLYFYWYRQILGQKVEFLVSFYNNEISEKSEIFDDQFSVERPDGSNFTLKIRSTKLEDSAMYFCASKKTGTSYEQYFGPGTRLTVT.

This clone was picked up a small number of times. The V gene is TRBV4-2, the J gene TRBJ2-2; maybe TRBD2 (6 bases). With 0 bases removed from V and 0 bases from J, the gap between germline ends came to 8 bases. The CDR3 consists of 16 residues. CDR1 and CDR2 (germline): LGHNA, YNFKEQ. CDR3 nucleotides: TGTGCCAGCAGCCAAGAGGCGGGAACGAACACCGGGGAGCTGTTTTTT. It yields the protein CASSQEAGTNTGELFF.

The chain is built from TRBV7-9 and TRBJ1-2; 10 bases match TRBD1. With 5 bases clipped from V and 4 bases from J, the junction kept 7 bases outside the gene matches. The CDR3 has 15 residues. Germline V CDR1 and CDR2: SEHNR, FQNEAQ (reference sequence). Here the CDR3 DNA reads TGTGCCAGCAGCAACCGGGACAGGGGAAGCTATGGCTACACCTTC. Protein: CASSNRDRGSYGYTF.

This clone was seen a few times. The chain combines TRBV5-6 with TRBJ1-4; 10 bases agree with TRBD1. There are 15 residues in the CDR3. V lost 0 bases to trimming and J lost 5 bases; unmatched junction nucleotides: 1. Per germline, CDR1 SGHDT and CDR2 YYEEEE. The CDR3 DNA reads as TGTGCCAGCAGCTTGGCGACAGGGGGCAATGAAAAACTGTTTTTT. Its protein product is CASSLATGGNEKLFF. Full variable domain (missing parts from reference TRBV5-6 and TRBJ1-4): DAGVTQSPTHLIKTRGQQVTLRCSPKSGHDTVSWYQQALGQGPQFIFQYYEEEERQRGNFPDRFSGHQFPNYSSELNVNALLLGDSALYLCASSLATGGNEKLFFGSGTQLSVL.

The sample holds a few counts of this clone. For the CDR3, the DNA is TGCGCCAGCAGCCTAGCAGAATCCTACGAGCAGTACTTC. This codes for CASSLAESYEQYF. The chain employs TRBV4-1 and TRBJ2-7, with no clear D. The ends were cut back, 4 bases at V and 1 base at J, with 8 bases in the middle. CDR3 length equals 13 residues. CDR1 and CDR2 from the germline V gene are MGHRA and YSYEKL.

The rearrangement joins TRBV27 to TRBJ2-5; perhaps TRBD2 as D (5 bases). The CDR3 runs 13 residues. Trimming stripped 6 bases from V and 2 bases from J, with 10 bases between. The germline CDR1 and CDR2 sequences are MNHEY and SMNVEV (reference sequence). Here the CDR3 reads CASREGFQETQYF. DNA for the CDR3: TGTGCCAGCAGAGAGGGATTTCAAGAGACCCAGTACTTC.

V usage is TRBV19 and J usage is TRBJ2-3, with 9 bases that match TRBD2. Germline CDR1 and CDR2: LNHDA and SQIVND (reference sequence). This CDR3 has 14 residues. V dropped 6 bases and J dropped 7; count of bases not matched to a gene: 8. The CDR3 spells CASSDAGGQYTQYF. In DNA, the CDR3 is TGTGCCAGTAGCGATGCGGGGGGGCAGTATACGCAGTATTTT.

This clone has only a few counts. CDR3 nucleotide sequence: TGTGCCTGGAGTGTACGCGGAGTGGGTGGCGGCTACACCTTC. This codes for CAWSVRGVGGGYTF. J is TRBJ1-2 and V is TRBV30; D gene uncertain. V was shortened by 0 bases and J by 8 bases, with 16 bases between the two germline ends. This CDR3 is built from 14 residues. The germline gives CDR1 GTSNPN, CDR2 SVGIG (reference sequence).

This clone was seen a single time. The chain carries TRBV28 and TRBJ2-2; D ambiguous. Per the germline V gene, CDR1 is MDHEN and CDR2 is SYDVKM. The CDR3 has 12 amino acids. V was cut by 5 bases and J by 3 bases, with 4 bases left in between. CDR3 protein: CASSVYTGELFF. CDR3 bases: TGTGCCAGCAGTGTATACACCGGGGAGCTGTTTTTT.

This clone was recorded only once. This chain connects TRBV7-6 to TRBJ2-7, with TRBD2 matching over 13 bases. Trimming cost V 3 bases and J 7 bases; bases outside gene matches: 6. CDR1 is SGHVS and CDR2 is FNYEAQ in the germline V gene. The CDR3 covers 15 residues. CDR3 DNA: TGTGCCAGCAGCTTCGGAGGGACTAGCGGGATTGAGCAGTACTTC. Amino acids: CASSFGGTSGIEQYF.

V is TRBV9 and J is TRBJ2-7, with D unclear. Trimming removed 4 bases at V and 5 bases at J, with 19 bases between. This CDR3 contains 15 residues. The germline V gene has CDR1 SGDLS and CDR2 YYNGEE. CDR3 region: CASSPGRMVRDEQYF. CDR3 coding DNA: TGTGCCAGCAGCCCGGGCAGGATGGTACGGGACGAGCAGTACTTC. Drawing the rest from reference TRBV9 and TRBJ2-7, the complete variable domain is DSGVTQTPKHLITATGQRVTLRCSPRSGDLSVYWYQQSLDQGLQFLIQYYNGEERAKGNILERFSAQQFPDLHSELNLSSLELGDSALYFCASSPGRMVRDEQYFGPGTRLTVT.

The genes are TRBV11-2 and TRBJ1-1; 9 bases are shared with TRBD1. With V trimmed by 8 bases and J by 0 bases, 4 bases remained unmatched. CDR3 length: 14 residues. From germline, CDR1 is SGHAT and CDR2 FQNNGV. CDR3 sequence: CASARDRVNTEAFF. The CDR3 DNA follows: TGTGCCAGCGCGCGGGACAGGGTGAACACTGAAGCTTTCTTT.

The rearrangement links TRBV11-2 to TRBJ1-1; D remains ambiguous. V lost 2 bases and J 1 base, leaving 5 bases between the germline ends. In germline, CDR1 is SGHAT, CDR2 FQNNGV. This CDR3 is 13 amino acids long. The CDR3 reads CASSLNGNTEAFF. CDR3 nucleotides: TGTGCCAGCAGCTTAAACGGGAACACTGAAGCTTTCTTT.

The chain joins TRBV6-1 to TRBJ2-7; maybe TRBD1 (6 bases). Trimming removed 5 bases from V and 3 bases from J, with 11 bases in between. This CDR3 has 13 amino acids. The germline V gene has CDR1 MNHNS and CDR2 SASEGT. The CDR3 region is CASSWTADYEQYF. CDR3 DNA sequence: TGTGCCAGCAGTTGGACAGCCGACTACGAGCAGTACTTC.

The chain joins TRBV5-6 to TRBJ1-2; D possibly corresponds to TRBD1 (5 bases). The CDR3 spans 15 residues. The V end lost 0 bases, the J end lost 1 base, and 10 bases lay between the germline ends. Per germline, CDR1 SGHDT and CDR2 YYEEEE. The CDR3: CASSLAGSLNYGYTF. CDR3 DNA: TGTGCCAGCAGCTTGGCAGGGTCTCTTAACTATGGCTACACCTTC.

This chain uses TRBV7-3 with TRBJ1-6, with 8 bases aligning to TRBD1. The CDR3 loop spans 14 amino acids. Germline assignment: CDR1 SGHTA and CDR2 FQGTGA. J was trimmed by 5 bases and V by 6 bases; bases with no gene match: 3. CDR3 sequence reads: CASSQGAHNSPLHF. The CDR3 DNA is TGTGCCAGCAGTCAGGGGGCCCATAATTCACCCCTCCACTTT.